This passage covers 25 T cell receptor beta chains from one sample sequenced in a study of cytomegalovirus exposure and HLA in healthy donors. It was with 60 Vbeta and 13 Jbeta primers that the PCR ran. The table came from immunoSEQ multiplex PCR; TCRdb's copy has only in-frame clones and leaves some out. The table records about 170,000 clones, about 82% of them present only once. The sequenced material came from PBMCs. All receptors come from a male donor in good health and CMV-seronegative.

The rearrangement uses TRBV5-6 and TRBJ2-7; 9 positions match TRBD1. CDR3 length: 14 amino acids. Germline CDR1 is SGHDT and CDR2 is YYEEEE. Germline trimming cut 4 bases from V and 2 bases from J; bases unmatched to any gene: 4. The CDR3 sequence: CASSNGDRAYEQYF. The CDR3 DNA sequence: TGTGCCAGCAGCAATGGGGACAGGGCCTACGAGCAGTACTTC. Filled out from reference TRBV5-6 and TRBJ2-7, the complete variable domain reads DAGVTQSPTHLIKTRGQQVTLRCSPKSGHDTVSWYQQALGQGPQFIFQYYEEEERQRGNFPDRFSGHQFPNYSSELNVNALLLGDSALYLCASSNGDRAYEQYFGPGTRLTVT.

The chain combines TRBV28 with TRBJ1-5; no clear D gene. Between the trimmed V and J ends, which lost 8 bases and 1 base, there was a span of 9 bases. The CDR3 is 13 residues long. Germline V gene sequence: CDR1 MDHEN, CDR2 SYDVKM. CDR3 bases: TGTGCCAGCTTGGAGTTCAGCAATCAGCCCCAGCATTTT. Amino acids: CASLEFSNQPQHF.

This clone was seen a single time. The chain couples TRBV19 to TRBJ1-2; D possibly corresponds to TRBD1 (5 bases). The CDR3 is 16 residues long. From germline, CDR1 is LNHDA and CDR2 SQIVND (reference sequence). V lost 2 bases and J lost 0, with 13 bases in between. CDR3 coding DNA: TGTGCCAGTAGTATAAGTTCGGCAGGGACTAACTATGGCTACACCTTC. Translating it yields CASSISSAGTNYGYTF.

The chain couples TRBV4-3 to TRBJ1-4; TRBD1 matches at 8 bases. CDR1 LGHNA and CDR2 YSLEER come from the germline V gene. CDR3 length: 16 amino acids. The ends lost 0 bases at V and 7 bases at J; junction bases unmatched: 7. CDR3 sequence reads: CASSQEMDRVTEKLFF. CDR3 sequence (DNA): TGCGCCAGCAGCCAAGAAATGGACAGGGTAACTGAAAAACTGTTTTTT.

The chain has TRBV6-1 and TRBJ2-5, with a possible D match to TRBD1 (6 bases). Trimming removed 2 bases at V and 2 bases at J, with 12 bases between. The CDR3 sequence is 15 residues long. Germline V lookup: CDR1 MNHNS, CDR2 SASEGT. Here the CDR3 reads CASSEIGRGQETQYF. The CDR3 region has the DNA TGTGCCAGCAGTGAAATTGGAAGGGGGCAAGAGACCCAGTACTTC.

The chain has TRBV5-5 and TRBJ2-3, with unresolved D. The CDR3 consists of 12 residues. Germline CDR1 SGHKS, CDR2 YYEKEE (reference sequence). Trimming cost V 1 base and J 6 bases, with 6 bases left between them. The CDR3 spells CASSLSRDTQYF. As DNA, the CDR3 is TGTGCCAGCAGCTTGTCCCGGGATACGCAGTATTTT.

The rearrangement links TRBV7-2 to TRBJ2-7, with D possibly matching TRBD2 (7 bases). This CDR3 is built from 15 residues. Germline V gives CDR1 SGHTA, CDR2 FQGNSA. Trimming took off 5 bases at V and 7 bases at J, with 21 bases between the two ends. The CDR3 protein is CASSNAGAHRGEQYF. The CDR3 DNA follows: TGTGCCAGCAGCAACGCGGGGGCGCATCGGGGTGAGCAGTACTTC.

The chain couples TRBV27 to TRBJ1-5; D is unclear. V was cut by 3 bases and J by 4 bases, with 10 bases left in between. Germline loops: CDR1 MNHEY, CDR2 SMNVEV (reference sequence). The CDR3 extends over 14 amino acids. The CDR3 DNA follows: TGTGCCAGCAGTTTCAAACCAGGAAATCAGCCCCAGCATTTT. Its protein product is CASSFKPGNQPQHF.

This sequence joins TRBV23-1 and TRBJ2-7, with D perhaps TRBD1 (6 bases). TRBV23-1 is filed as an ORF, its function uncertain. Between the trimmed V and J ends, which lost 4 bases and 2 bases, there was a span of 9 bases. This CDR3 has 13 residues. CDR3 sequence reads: CASSLRDTYEQYF. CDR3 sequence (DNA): TGCGCCAGCAGTCTCCGGGACACCTACGAGCAGTACTTC.

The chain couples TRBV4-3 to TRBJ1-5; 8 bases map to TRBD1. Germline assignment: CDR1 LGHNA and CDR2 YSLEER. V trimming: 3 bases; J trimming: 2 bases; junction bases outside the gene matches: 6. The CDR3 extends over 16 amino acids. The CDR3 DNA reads TGCGCCAGCAGCCAGGGGACAGGAGAAGGCAATCAGCCCCAGCATTTT. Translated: CASSQGTGEGNQPQHF.

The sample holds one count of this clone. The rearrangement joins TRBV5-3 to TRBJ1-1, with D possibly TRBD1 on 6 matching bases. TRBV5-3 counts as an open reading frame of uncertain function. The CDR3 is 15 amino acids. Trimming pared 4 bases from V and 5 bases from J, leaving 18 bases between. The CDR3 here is CARSKSRGLRTEAFF. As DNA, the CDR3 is TGTGCCAGAAGCAAATCTAGGGGGTTGAGGACTGAAGCTTTCTTT.

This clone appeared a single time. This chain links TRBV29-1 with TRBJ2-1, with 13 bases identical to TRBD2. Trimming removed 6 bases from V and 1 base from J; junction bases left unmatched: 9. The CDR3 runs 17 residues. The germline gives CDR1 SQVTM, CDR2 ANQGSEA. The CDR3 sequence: CSVLTSGRAVSYNEQFF. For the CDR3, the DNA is TGCAGCGTCCTCACTAGCGGGAGGGCAGTGTCCTACAATGAGCAGTTCTTC.

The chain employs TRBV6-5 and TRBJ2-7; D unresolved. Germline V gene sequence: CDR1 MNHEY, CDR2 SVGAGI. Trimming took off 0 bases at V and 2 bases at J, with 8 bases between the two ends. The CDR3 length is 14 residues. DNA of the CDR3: TGTGCCAGCAGTTACTCGGGCAGCACCTACGAGCAGTACTTC. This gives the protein CASSYSGSTYEQYF.

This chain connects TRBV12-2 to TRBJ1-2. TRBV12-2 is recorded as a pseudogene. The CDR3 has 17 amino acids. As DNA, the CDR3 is TGTGCAAGTCGCTTCAAGGGAGATCACCCGGAAAACTATGGCTACACCTTC. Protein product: CASRFKGDHPENYGYTF.

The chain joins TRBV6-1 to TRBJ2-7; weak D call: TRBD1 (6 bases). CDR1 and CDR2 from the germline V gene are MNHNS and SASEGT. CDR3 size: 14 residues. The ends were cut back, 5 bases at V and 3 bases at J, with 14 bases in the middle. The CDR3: CASSLPGQLYEQYF. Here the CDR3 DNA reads TGTGCCAGCAGTCTACCAGGACAGCTCTACGAGCAGTACTTC.

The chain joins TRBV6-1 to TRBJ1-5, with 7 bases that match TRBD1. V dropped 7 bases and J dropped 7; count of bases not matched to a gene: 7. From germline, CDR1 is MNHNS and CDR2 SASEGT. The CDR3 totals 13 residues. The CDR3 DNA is TGTGCCAGCACCTTAGACAGGGACCAGCCCCAGCATTTT. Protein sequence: CASTLDRDQPQHF.

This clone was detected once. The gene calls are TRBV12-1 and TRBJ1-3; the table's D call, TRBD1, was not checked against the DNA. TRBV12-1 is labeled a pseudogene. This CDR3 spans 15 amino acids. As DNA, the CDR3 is TGTGCCAGCAGCTTGCTCACAGGTACTGGAAACACCATATATTTT. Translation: CASSLLTGTGNTIYF.

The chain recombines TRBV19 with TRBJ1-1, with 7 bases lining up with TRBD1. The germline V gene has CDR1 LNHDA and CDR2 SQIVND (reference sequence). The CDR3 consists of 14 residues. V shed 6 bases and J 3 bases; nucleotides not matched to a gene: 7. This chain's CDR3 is CASRQTGSHTEAFF. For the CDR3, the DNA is TGTGCCAGTAGACAGACAGGGTCCCACACTGAAGCTTTCTTT.

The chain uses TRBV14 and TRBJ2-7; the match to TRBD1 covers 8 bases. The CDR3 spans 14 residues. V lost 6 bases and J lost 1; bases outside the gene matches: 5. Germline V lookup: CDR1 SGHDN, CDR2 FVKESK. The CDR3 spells CASSLTGASYEQYF. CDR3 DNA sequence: TGTGCCAGCAGTCTGACAGGGGCTTCCTACGAGCAGTACTTC.

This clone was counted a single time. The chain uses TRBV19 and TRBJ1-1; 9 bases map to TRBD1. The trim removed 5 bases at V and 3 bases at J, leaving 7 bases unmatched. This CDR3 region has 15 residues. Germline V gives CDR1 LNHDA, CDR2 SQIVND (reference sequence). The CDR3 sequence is CASSPDRGRDTEAFF. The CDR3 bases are TGTGCCAGTAGTCCGGACAGGGGAAGAGACACTGAAGCTTTCTTT. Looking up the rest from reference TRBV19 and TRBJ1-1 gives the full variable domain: DGGITQSPKYLFRKEGQNVTLSCEQNLNHDAMYWYRQDPGQGLRLIYYSQIVNDFQKGDIAEGYSVSREKKESFPLTVTSAQKNPTAFYLCASSPDRGRDTEAFFGQGTRLTVV.

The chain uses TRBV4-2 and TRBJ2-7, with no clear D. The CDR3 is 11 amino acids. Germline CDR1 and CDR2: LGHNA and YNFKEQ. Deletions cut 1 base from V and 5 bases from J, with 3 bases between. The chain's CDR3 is CASSQGDEQYF. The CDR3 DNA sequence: TGTGCCAGCAGCCAAGGAGACGAGCAGTACTTC.

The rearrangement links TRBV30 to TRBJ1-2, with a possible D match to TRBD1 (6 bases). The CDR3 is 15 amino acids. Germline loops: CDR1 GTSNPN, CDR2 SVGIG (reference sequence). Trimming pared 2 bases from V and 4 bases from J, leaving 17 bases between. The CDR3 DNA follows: TGTGCCTGGAGTTCAACCGGGACACGGGCCTATGGCTACACCTTC. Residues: CAWSSTGTRAYGYTF.

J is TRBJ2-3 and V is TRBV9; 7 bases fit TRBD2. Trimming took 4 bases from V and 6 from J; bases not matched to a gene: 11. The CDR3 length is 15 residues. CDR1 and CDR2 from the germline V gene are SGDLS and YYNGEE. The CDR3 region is CASSPPLAAGDTQYF. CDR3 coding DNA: TGTGCCAGCAGCCCCCCGCTAGCGGCGGGGGATACGCAGTATTTT.

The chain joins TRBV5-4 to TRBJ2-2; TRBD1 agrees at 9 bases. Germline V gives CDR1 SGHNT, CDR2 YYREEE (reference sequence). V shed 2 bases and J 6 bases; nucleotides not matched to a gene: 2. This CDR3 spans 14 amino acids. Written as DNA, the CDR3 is TGTGCCAGCAGCTTCGACAGGGGGTCCGGGGAGCTGTTTTTT. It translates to CASSFDRGSGELFF. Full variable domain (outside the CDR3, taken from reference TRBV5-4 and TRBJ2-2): ETGVTQSPTHLIKTRGQQVTLRCSSQSGHNTVSWYQQALGQGPQFIFQYYREEENGRGNFPPRFSGLQFPNYSSELNVNALELDDSALYLCASSFDRGSGELFFGEGSRLTVL.

The CDR3 DNA sequence: TGTGCCAGCAGTGAACTAGCGGGGGGGCCCGGGGCAGATACGCAGTATTTT. Protein: CASSELAGGPGADTQYF. The rearrangement uses TRBV6-4 and TRBJ2-3, with TRBD2 matching over 13 bases. The germline CDR1 and CDR2 sequences are MRHNA and SNTAGT. V was clipped by 3 bases and J by 4 bases; unmatched bases: 7. The CDR3 extends over 17 amino acids.